These 9 T cell receptor beta chains were sequenced from one sample in a study of cytomegalovirus exposure and HLA in healthy donors (dated by TCRdb to the late 2010s). The method was the immunoSEQ multiplex PCR assay. For the multiplex PCR, a mixture combining 60 forward primers for TCR Vbeta segments and 13 reverse primers for TCR Jbeta segments was used. Not all clones reach the TCRdb copy of this immuneACCESS table, which keeps in-frame sequences only. Checked studies attribute under half of the gap to unresolved V genes and leave the rest unexplained. Across this sample there are just over 150,000 clones, with around four fifths seen only once. The leading ten clones occupy approximately 1.9% of the sample. Sequenced material: PBMCs. Source of these receptors: a man aged 18 to 29 in good health and CMV-seronegative.

This clone appeared a single time. J is TRBJ1-3 and V is TRBV2; 9 nucleotides align to TRBD1. With V trimmed by 11 bases and J by 4 bases, 6 bases remained unmatched. The CDR3 is 13 residues long. The germline CDR1 and CDR2 sequences are SNHLY and FYNNEI. The CDR3 region is CAVLTGGGNTIYF. The CDR3 DNA reads as TGTGCCGTTCTAACAGGGGGCGGAAACACCATATATTTT.

V usage is TRBV11-2 and J usage is TRBJ1-4; D may be TRBD1 (5 bases). Germline CDR1 and CDR2: SGHAT and FQNNGV. V lost 5 bases, J lost 2 bases, and 15 bases lay in between. This CDR3 region has 16 residues. The CDR3 DNA sequence: TGTGCCAGCAGCCTCGGGACTCTAACGACTAATGAAAAACTGTTTTTT. It specifies CASSLGTLTTNEKLFF.

The count of this clone is one. V usage is TRBV19 and J usage is TRBJ2-5; possible D gene TRBD2, 6 bases. Trimming removed 6 bases at V and 7 bases at J, with 15 bases between. This CDR3 spans 13 amino acids. CDR1 and CDR2 from the germline V gene are LNHDA and SQIVND (reference sequence). CDR3 nucleotides: TGTGCCAGTAGCGCGGTGGGAGGCGGGACCCAGTACTTC. It translates to CASSAVGGGTQYF.

The genes are TRBV6-5 and TRBJ1-2, with 10 bases that match TRBD1. V lost 4 bases, J lost 5 bases, and 4 bases stayed unmatched. The CDR3 spans 14 residues. The germline V gene encodes CDR1 MNHEY and CDR2 SVGAGI. The DNA of the CDR3 is TGTGCCAGCAGTTTGGACAGGGGGGGGTATGGCTACACCTTC. Protein: CASSLDRGGYGYTF.

V is TRBV14 and J is TRBJ2-1, with unresolved D. The V gene lost 0 bases and the J gene lost 0 bases, with 9 bases spanning the gap. Germline-derived CDR1 and CDR2 are SGHDN and FVKESK. The CDR3 sequence is 16 residues long. The CDR3 spells CASSQESQYSYNEQFF. The CDR3 nucleotides are TGTGCCAGCAGCCAAGAGTCTCAGTACTCCTACAATGAGCAGTTCTTC.

In DNA, the CDR3 is TGTGCCAGCAGCTTAAAGCCCGGGTTGGGACTTTTGAACACTGAAGCTTTCTTT. This sequence encodes CASSLKPGLGLLNTEAFF. J is TRBJ1-1 and V is TRBV7-9; the D gene is possibly TRBD1 (5 bases). The ends were cut back, 2 bases at V and 0 bases at J, with 19 bases in the middle. CDR3 size: 18 residues. The germline CDR1 and CDR2 sequences are SEHNR and FQNEAQ (reference sequence).

This chain links TRBV6-5 with TRBJ1-2; D is unclear. Trimming stripped 6 bases from V and 4 bases from J, with 12 bases between. Germline lookup yields CDR1 MNHEY and CDR2 SVGAGI. The CDR3 loop spans 13 amino acids. The CDR3 is CASSRGGAYGYTF. CDR3 coding DNA: TGTGCCAGCAGCCGAGGCGGTGCCTATGGCTACACCTTC.

The V gene is TRBV28, the J gene TRBJ2-2; D is undetermined. V shed 3 bases and J shed 0 bases, with 8 bases lying between them. This CDR3 region has 15 residues. In germline, CDR1 is MDHEN, CDR2 SYDVKM. CDR3 residues: CASSLATTNTGELFF. CDR3 DNA sequence: TGTGCCAGCAGTTTGGCCACAACGAACACCGGGGAGCTGTTTTTT.

The CDR3 reads CASSFGDREAGELFF. The CDR3 DNA reads TGTGCCAGCAGCTTCGGAGACAGGGAGGCCGGGGAGCTGTTTTTT. This chain links TRBV11-3 with TRBJ2-2; perhaps TRBD1 as D (7 bases). V shed 3 bases and J shed 6 bases, with 14 bases lying between them. The CDR3 spans 15 residues. The germline gives CDR1 SGHNT, CDR2 YENEEA.